A single T cell receptor beta chain is shown here with its context. This sample also contains other DNA sequences that code for the same CDR3. The data stem from a study of shared clonotypes between healthy human individuals. Terminally differentiated effector memory CD45RA+ cells were excluded from the naive CD8 cells, which were CD45RO-negative and positively selected for CCR7. Here immunoSEQ multiplex PCR was the method, and the copy in TCRdb shows in-frame clones only, minus some. The sample yields around 600,000 clones, around 96% seen once. This clonotype was obtained from a woman in her 30s in good health. Material for sequencing was naive CD8+ T cells sorted from blood.

The CDR3 loop reads CASSGTGYEQYF. The CDR3 region has the DNA TGTGCCAGCAGCGGGACAGGATACGAGCAGTACTTC. The chain combines TRBV5-4 with TRBJ2-7; TRBD1 matches at 8 bases. The CDR3 totals 12 residues. From germline, CDR1 is SGHNT and CDR2 YYREEE (reference sequence). Unmatched junction bases numbered 1, after V lost 4 bases and J lost 4 bases.